This TCR beta chain was observed in a study of cytomegalovirus exposure and HLA in healthy donors. Notes on the study in general: Earlier analysis yielded a pattern in which most TCR beta V segments were productive about 90% or about 30% of the time.

Concerning this clone itself: The antigen remains unidentified.

CDR3 length equals 14 residues. Trimming took off 1 base at V and 0 bases at J, with 7 bases between the two ends. Germline CDR1 is SGHVS and CDR2 is FNYEAQ. Primers for the PCR totalled 60 Vbeta and 13 Jbeta. Produced via immunoSEQ multiplex PCR; TCRdb's table is partial and in-frame only. The table records 95,000 to 100,000 clones, about 80% of them present only once. This TCR was recovered from a woman aged 55-70 years in good health and CMV-seronegative. This chain connects TRBV7-6 to TRBJ2-7, with D unresolved. Sequencing was done on a sample of PBMCs. The CDR3 bases are TGTGCCAGCAGCTTAGATCTAAGCTCCTACGAGCAGTACTTC. Its translation: CASSLDLSSYEQYF.